This T cell receptor beta chain was recorded in a study of T cells in Graves' hyperthyroidism and ophthalmopathy. The CDR3 is 14 residues long. The germline V gene encodes CDR1 MNHEY and CDR2 SMNVEV (reference sequence). V was pared by 6 bases and J by 4 bases, with 8 bases of the junction left unmatched. This clonotype has a handful of counts. TCR beta CDR3 region amplification was performed from RNA transcripts. HTBI primers drove first-round RT-PCR of the TCR CDR3. Using its own MiXCR run on the multiplex PCR reads, TCRdb lists one record per CDR3 protein. This table holds a few hundred thousand distinct CDR3 sequences, around 16% found once. PBMCs stemmed from over 7.5 ml fresh peripheral blood.

The chain uses TRBV27 and TRBJ2-7; 8 bases align to TRBD1. Sample: blood. This TCR was sampled from a woman aged 25 to 39 with Graves' hyperthyroidism. CDR3 nucleotide sequence: TGTGCCAGCAGAGGACCGGGACAGGAGTACGAGCAGTACTTC. It encodes CASRGPGQEYEQYF.